This is a list of T cell receptor beta chains from one sample in a study of Graves' ophthalmopathy and Graves' hyperthyroidism. TCRdb passed the multiplex PCR reads through MiXCR, listing each CDR3 protein once. The sample lists about 220,000 distinct CDR3 sequences; roughly 21% were seen once. The material sequenced was peripheral blood. Every receptor here comes from a woman between 50 and 59 years old with Graves' ophthalmopathy. Both conserved end residues are part of each CDR3. D genes are given only for firm matches. Clone sizes are given selectively: once, few, many, or a class where the clone is expanded.

TRBV20-1	TRBD1	TRBJ2-7	few	TGCAGTGCTAGGACAGGGGTCGAGCAGTACTTC	CSARTGVEQYF
TRBV7-2	NA	TRBJ1-4	NA	TGTGCCAGCAGCTTCCGGCCGGGGCTAGAAAAACTGTTATTT	CASSFRPGLEKLLF
TRBV29-1	NA	TRBJ1-1	many	TGCAGCGCCGGGTGGGGGGCGGACACTGAAGCTTTCTTT	CSAGWGADTEAFF
TRBV7-8	TRBD2	TRBJ2-5	many	TGTGCCAGCAGCTTAGCGGTAGCGGGAGAGGCCCAGTACTTC	CASSLAVAGEAQYF
TRBV24-1	NA	TRBJ2-4	NA	TGTGCCACCAGTGATTCTGGTCTAAACATTCAGTACTTC	CATSDSGLNIQYF
TRBV5-1	TRBD2	TRBJ2-7	many	TGCGCCAGCAGCTCGGCGCGGGGGACCTCCTACGAGCAGTACTTC	CASSSARGTSYEQYF
TRBV20-1	TRBD2	TRBJ2-7	NA	TGCAGTGCTAGAGTAGCGGGAGGGCCAGATCACGAGCAGTACTTC	CSARVAGGPDHEQYF
TRBV20-1	TRBD1	TRBJ2-4	many	TGCAGTGCAGGGGGCGCGGGAAACATTCAGTACTTC	CSAGGAGNIQYF
TRBV5-1	NA	TRBJ1-1	many	TGCGCCAGCAGAGCGGAAGCGGTGGCAGGGACTGAAGCTTTCTTT	CASRAEAVAGTEAFF
TRBV6-5	NA	TRBJ2-7	many	TGTGCCAGCAGCGCAGGATACTACGAGCAGTACTTC	CASSAGYYEQYF
TRBV11-2	NA	TRBJ2-2	many	TGTGCCAGCAGCTCAGGCCGGGGAGAGGTCCCCGGGGAGCTGTTTTTT	CASSSGRGEVPGELFF
TRBV10-2	NA	TRBJ1-6	few	TGCGCCAGCAGTGAAGCCAGGTCTAATTCACCCCTCCACTTT	CASSEARSNSPLHF
TRBV5-6	TRBD1	TRBJ1-5	many	TGTGCCAGCAGCTTTTACCGGGACAGGGCCAATCAGCCCCAGCATTTT	CASSFYRDRANQPQHF
TRBV27	TRBD1	TRBJ2-7	NA	TGTGCCAGCAGTCTTCGGACAGGGCGGTACGAGCAGTACTTC	CASSLRTGRYEQYF
TRBV7-9	NA	TRBJ2-7	many	TGTGCCAGCAGAGCCGAGGGCAGGGGAAGCGAGCAGTACTTC	CASRAEGRGSEQYF
TRBV28	TRBD2	TRBJ2-5	many	TGTGCCAGCAGTTTCTCCAAGGCGGGAGTGGGTCAAGAGACCCAGTACTTC	CASSFSKAGVGQETQYF
TRBV30	NA	TRBJ1-5	many	TGTGCCTGGAGTGTGGGGTATTCTCAAGCAAGCAATCAGCCCCAGCATTTT	CAWSVGYSQASNQPQHF
TRBV11-2	NA	TRBJ2-7	many	TGTGCCAGCAGCCCGGGGAACTACGAGCAGTACTTC	CASSPGNYEQYF
TRBV6-1	TRBD1	TRBJ1-2	NA	TGTGCCAGCACCTCCTTGACAGGGGTGGATGGCTACACCTTC	CASTSLTGVDGYTF
TRBV19	TRBD2	TRBJ2-5	many	TGTGCCAGTATCCCGCATTGGGGACTAGCGGGAAGGTCACAAGAGACCCAGTACTTC	CASIPHWGLAGRSQETQYF
TRBV6-5	NA	TRBJ1-1	many	TGTGCCAGCAGGGGGGAGGGAAGCACTGAAGCTTTCTTT	CASRGEGSTEAFF
TRBV11-2	TRBD2	TRBJ2-7	many	TGTGCCAGCAGCTTAGATGCGCGGGAGGTCTCCTACGAGCAGTACTTC	CASSLDAREVSYEQYF
TRBV7-7	TRBD1	TRBJ2-5	many	TGTGCTAGCAGTTTAACAGGGGGCGCGGAGACCCAGTACTTC	CASSLTGGAETQYF
TRBV24-1	NA	TRBJ2-5	NA	TGTGCCACCAGCGACAGTTTAGAGACCCAGTACTTC	CATSDSLETQYF
TRBV19	TRBD2	TRBJ2-2	many	TGTGCCAGTAGTATATGGGGGACTAGCGGGAGGATTGGGACCGGGGAGCTGTTTTTT	CASSIWGTSGRIGTGELFF
TRBV4-1	NA	TRBJ2-7	few	TGCGCCAGCAGCCAAGGCCGAGGGACTGCGGTGGGCGAGCAGTACTTC	CASSQGRGTAVGEQYF
TRBV6-1	TRBD2	TRBJ2-2	few	TGTGCCAGCTCGATGGCGGGAGGGGGTACCGGGGAGCTGTTTTTT	CASSMAGGGTGELFF
TRBV15	TRBD2	TRBJ2-2	many	TGTGCCACCAGCAGAGATCTCACTAGCGGGGGTGAAGGGGACCTGTTTTTT	CATSRDLTSGGEGDLFF
TRBV2	NA	TRBJ1-5	many	TGTGCCAGCAGGCTTTTCGGCAGGGGCGATCAGCCCCAGCATTTT	CASRLFGRGDQPQHF
TRBV7-9	TRBD1	TRBJ1-2	many	TGTGCCAGCAGCTTAGAAGAACAGGGGGGCTACACCTTC	CASSLEEQGGYTF
TRBV7-2	NA	TRBJ2-5	many	TGTGCCAGCAGCTTAGGGAGCGGCGGGAACCAAGAGACCCAGTACTTC	CASSLGSGGNQETQYF
TRBV5-1	TRBD1	TRBJ2-7	few	TGCGCCAGCAGCTTGGCCGGGGAAGGGGGCGCTAACCCCTACGAGCAGTACTTC	CASSLAGEGGANPYEQYF
TRBV27	NA	TRBJ1-1	many	TGTGCCAGCAGTCCAGGGACCATGAACACTGAAGCTTTCTTT	CASSPGTMNTEAFF
TRBV7-9	NA	TRBJ1-1	NA	TGTGCCAGCAGCTTAGACGGGTCTGAAGCTTTCTTT	CASSLDGSEAFF
TRBV29-1	TRBD1	TRBJ1-1	many	TGCAGCGTTCAGAGAGGGGACAGGAACACTGGAGCTTTCTTT	CSVQRGDRNTGAFF
TRBV5-1	NA	TRBJ1-3	few	TGCGCCAGCTCTCCTCTGGCCTCGGGGGGAAACACCATATATTTT	CASSPLASGGNTIYF
TRBV7-8	TRBD1	TRBJ2-7	many	TGTGCCAGCAGCTTACGGAGGGACAGGGGGTGGGAGCAGTACTTC	CASSLRRDRGWEQYF
TRBV24-1	NA	TRBJ1-1	few	TGTGCCACCAGTGGGCAGTTTAACACTGAAGCTTTCTTT	CATSGQFNTEAFF
TRBV14	NA	TRBJ2-7	few	TGTGCCAGCAGCCAAGATTTCCCTTCCCACGAGCAGTACTTC	CASSQDFPSHEQYF
TRBV20-1	TRBD2	TRBJ2-7	NA	TGCAGTGCTAGAGGGGTAGCGGGAGAAGGGTCCTACGAGCAGTACTTC	CSARGVAGEGSYEQYF
TRBV9	NA	TRBJ2-2	many	TGTGCCAGCAGGTCAGGGGTCGGGACCGGGGAGCTGTTTTTT	CASRSGVGTGELFF
TRBV28	TRBD2	TRBJ2-7	many	TGTGCCAGCAGTGGTTTAGCGGGAGGTCGGGTCGAGCAGTACTTC	CASSGLAGGRVEQYF
TRBV6-1	TRBD1	TRBJ1-2	NA	TGTGCCAGCAGACAGACAGGGGGCCCGGTCTATGGCTACACCTTC	CASRQTGGPVYGYTF
TRBV15	TRBD2	TRBJ2-5	NA	TGTGCCACCAAAGGGCGGGAGGGAGAAGAGACCCAGTACTTC	CATKGREGEETQYF
TRBV20-1	TRBD2	TRBJ2-5	many	TGCAGTGCTAGAAGGACTAGCGGCTTTAGAGAGACCCAGTACTTC	CSARRTSGFRETQYF
TRBV27	NA	TRBJ1-2	many	TGTGCCAGCAGTTTGTCCAGCCTCGGGGGGTATGGCTACACCTTC	CASSLSSLGGYGYTF
TRBV11-2	NA	TRBJ2-2	once	TGTGCCAGCAGCGCACGACAGGTGCTGAACACCGAGGAGCTGTTTTTT	CASSARQVLNTEELFF
TRBV7-9	TRBD1	TRBJ1-1	many	TGTGCCAGCAGCGAAGATTTCAGGGGGCGAGCTTTCTTT	CASSEDFRGRAFF
TRBV4-1	NA	TRBJ1-1	many	TGCGCCAGCAGCCGAGATCCCAGGGTTAGCACTGAAGCTTTCTTT	CASSRDPRVSTEAFF
TRBV11-2	NA	TRBJ2-7	many	TGTGCCAGCAGCTTATTGGGGAGTTGGGGCGAGCAGTACTTC	CASSLLGSWGEQYF